This T cell receptor (beta chain) was documented in a study of CD8+CD57+ T cells in acquired aplastic anemia (dated by TCRdb to the late 2010s). Context from the whole study: Extracted DNA from sorted CD4+ and CD8+ cells averaged approximately 3 ug, ranging from roughly 0.2 to 30 ug. CD8+CD57+ expansion was defined as frequency above the mean frequency observed in healthy subjects.

To note about this clonotype: Its antigen target is currently unknown. Nothing much larger sits one base from this clone, and base qualities are not available.

Genomic DNA served as template for TCR beta VDJ combination and CDR3 sequence profiling. TCR repertoire sequencing was run on an Illumina HiSeq 2000. Concerning the study's data processing: TRBV/TRBJ rearrangement plots, CDR3 size and DJ length profiles, and Simpson's diversity index were used to assess repertoires. The immunodominant clone was defined as the most abundant DNA sequence in deep sequencing data. CDR3 amino acid sequences were screened for sharing across subjects and compared with published repertoires and the VDJdb database. TCRdb took the public reads, trimmed them with fastp at Q25, ran MiXCR for clone calling and kept in-frame beta chains. A single entry per CDR3 protein holds the most common genes and DNA from its merged rows. The V and J calls reflect TCRdb's pipeline rather than the authors' work. For this sample there are roughly 220,000 distinct CDR3 sequences; 65% appear just once. The ten largest clones capture roughly 62% of the sample.

Flow cytometry had shown CD8+CD57+ cell expansion in the patients selected for sequencing. Severe acquired aplastic anemia was diagnosed in all patients according to International Study of Aplastic Anemia and Agranulocytosis and Camitta criteria. No patient had received any therapy when blood was sampled. In this study, sorted CD4+ and CD8+ T cells from the blood of healthy subjects and of severe aplastic anemia patients had their TCR repertoires deep-sequenced. Patients were enrolled under clinicaltrials.gov protocols 00001620, 01623167, 00001397, 00071045, 00081523 and 00961064 in the USA. Ficoll-Paque density gradient centrifugation was used to isolate peripheral blood mononuclear cells. Before DNA extraction, CD4+ and CD8+ T cells were sorted by FACS or by magnetic beads. Trimming at the junction amounts to 6 bases on V and 2 bases on J, and the germline ends lie 22 bases apart. The CDR3 sequence holds 17 residues, the cysteine and phenylalanine included. The only DNA kept is the CDR3, 51 bases in frame from the first base. CDR1 and CDR2 were assigned from the germline V gene as SGHVT and SQSDAQ.

Study-wide findings and limitations: Although twenty-nine CD8+ CDR3 sequences were shared by patients and controls, these sequences appeared highly expressed in patients and within the immunodominant clones of patients. Patients and healthy controls showed no significant difference in CD8+ Simpson's diversity (P=0.060).

The source material was sorted CD4+, CD8+, or CD8+CD57+ T cells (not recorded which) from PBMCs. The chain links TRBV7-4 with TRBJ2-5; the D gene cannot be resolved beyond TRBD1 or TRBD2, each matching 5 bases. This receptor was obtained from a human donor with aplastic anemia. The nucleotide sequence reads TGTGCCAGCAGACCCGCTCTACCGGGACGGACTCAAGAGACCCAGTACTTC. Its translation is CASRPALPGRTQETQYF. The CDR3, completed at both ends by the reference TRBV7-4 and TRBJ2-5 genes, gives the full variable domain GAGVSQSPRYKVAKRGRDVALRCDSISGHVTLYWYRQTLGQGSEVLTYSQSDAQRDKSGRPSGRFSAERPERSVSTLKIQRTEQGDSAVYLCASRPALPGRTQETQYFGPGTRLLVL.